A selection of T cell receptor beta chains follows, all from one sample in a study of OX40 agonist ivuxolimab in advanced cancers. Libraries were prepared by immunoSEQ multiplex PCR; TCRdb keeps only in-frame clonotypes and omits some of them. The repertoire holds approximately 61,000 clones, approximately 90% seen once, with around 19% in the top ten. This material consisted of CD4+ or CD8+ T cells sorted from blood, taken in a trial of the OX40 agonist ivuxolimab. Source of these receptors: an adult with an advanced solid tumor such as melanoma, head and neck, liver or kidney cancer. Each CDR3 is given with its conserved first and last residue. A D gene is named only where the DNA matches it firmly. For some rows the clone size is stated as once, few or many, or as a class when expanded; others skip it.

v_call	j_call	d_call	clone_size	cdr3_aa	cdr3_nt
TRBV25-1	TRBJ1-6	-	few	CASSESEPNSPLHF	TGTGCCAGCAGTGAATCAGAGCCAAATTCACCCCTCCACTTT
TRBV27	TRBJ1-1	-	once	CASSFLVGNGNTEAFF	TGTGCCAGCAGTTTTCTTGTTGGGAATGGGAACACTGAAGCTTTCTTT
TRBV5-6	TRBJ1-1	-	-	CASSTQATNTEAFF	TGTGCCAGCAGCACACAGGCAACAAACACTGAAGCTTTCTTT
TRBV4-2	TRBJ1-1	TRBD1	-	CASSQVDRGGTEAFF	TGTGCCAGCAGCCAAGTAGACAGGGGAGGTACTGAAGCTTTCTTT
TRBV28	TRBJ1-1	-	-	CASSEDLGAFF	TGTGCCAGCAGTGAAGACTTAGGAGCTTTCTTT
TRBV6-6	TRBJ2-5	-	once	CASSYSRGAETQYF	TGTGCCAGCAGTTACTCGAGGGGGGCGGAGACCCAGTACTTC
TRBV7-8	TRBJ1-3	-	-	CASSQTGDSGNTIYF	TGTGCCAGCAGCCAGACAGGTGACTCTGGAAACACCATATATTTT
TRBV27	TRBJ2-7	-	medium-sized	CASSSYPYGEQYF	TGTGCCAGCAGTAGCTACCCTTACGGCGAGCAGTACTTC
TRBV28	TRBJ2-1	TRBD2	-	CASKLAGGYNEQFF	TGTGCCAGCAAACTAGCGGGGGGCTACAATGAGCAGTTCTTC
TRBV9	TRBJ2-7	-	once	CASSTGTHENSYEQYF	TGTGCCAGCAGCACCGGGACACATGAAAATTCCTACGAGCAGTACTTC
TRBV9	TRBJ2-1	-	-	CASSVAGTPNTHEQFF	TGTGCCAGCAGCGTCGCCGGGACCCCAAACACGCATGAGCAGTTCTTC
TRBV7-8	TRBJ2-3	TRBD2	-	CASSTSGGGDTQYF	TGTGCCAGCAGCACTAGCGGGGGGGGAGATACGCAGTATTTT
TRBV4-1	TRBJ2-7	-	few	CASSQGDGYEQYF	TGCGCCAGCAGCCAGGGGGACGGCTACGAGCAGTACTTC
TRBV27	TRBJ1-5	-	once	CASSPTATLNQPQHF	TGTGCCAGCAGTCCCACGGCAACCCTCAATCAGCCCCAGCATTTT
TRBV28	TRBJ2-5	-	many	CASSLRDTWLETQYF	TGTGCCAGCAGTTTACGGGACACTTGGTTAGAGACCCAGTACTTC
TRBV7-8	TRBJ1-1	TRBD1	-	CASSLVDRGITEAFF	TGTGCCAGCAGCTTAGTGGACAGGGGAATCACTGAAGCTTTCTTT
TRBV6-5	TRBJ2-7	-	-	CASSYFDASYEQYF	TGTGCCAGCAGTTACTTCGACGCGTCCTACGAGCAGTACTTC
TRBV25-1	TRBJ2-7	TRBD2	-	CASSGKAGREYYEQYF	TGTGCCAGCAGTGGGAAAGCAGGGAGGGAATACTACGAGCAGTACTTC
TRBV6-1	TRBJ2-7	-	-	CASSEKLAGEQYF	TGTGCCAGCAGTGAAAAACTAGCTGGAGAGCAGTACTTC
TRBV7-9	TRBJ2-5	-	-	CASSHTVQETQYF	TGTGCCAGCAGCCACACAGTACAAGAGACCCAGTACTTC
TRBV10-2	TRBJ1-4	-	-	CASRPEFNEKLFF	TGCGCCAGCAGGCCCGAGTTTAATGAAAAACTGTTTTTT
TRBV5-6	TRBJ2-1	-	-	CASSWLTSSNEQFF	TGTGCCAGCAGCTGGTTGACTAGTTCCAATGAGCAGTTCTTC
TRBV7-3	TRBJ1-6	-	-	CARFGSPLHF	TGTGCCAGATTTGGATCACCCCTCCACTTT
TRBV19	TRBJ1-1	-	-	CATRGFEAFF	TGTGCCACTCGGGGGTTTGAAGCTTTCTTT
TRBV7-7	TRBJ1-6	-	-	CASSPTGFNSPLHF	TGTGCCAGCAGCCCCACAGGGTTTAATTCACCCCTCCACTTT
TRBV2	TRBJ1-6	TRBD1	-	CASNGQERSSYNSPLHF	TGTGCCAGCAACGGACAGGAGAGAAGCTCCTATAATTCACCCCTCCACTTT
TRBV6-5	TRBJ2-7	-	-	CASSEMGYSYEQYF	TGTGCCAGCAGTGAAATGGGGTACTCCTACGAGCAGTACTTC
TRBV28	TRBJ2-1	-	once	CASSFRGQGYNEQFF	TGTGCCAGCAGTTTTAGGGGCCAAGGCTACAATGAGCAGTTCTTC
TRBV5-6	TRBJ1-2	-	-	CASSLIVGANYGYTF	TGTGCCAGCAGCTTGATAGTGGGAGCTAACTATGGCTACACCTTC
TRBV5-4	TRBJ1-1	-	once	CASSSGGTNTEAFF	TGTGCCAGCAGCTCCGGGGGGACCAACACTGAAGCTTTCTTT
TRBV9	TRBJ2-7	TRBD1	-	CASSVDRGGYEQYF	TGTGCCAGCAGCGTAGACAGGGGTGGCTACGAGCAGTACTTC